One T cell receptor (beta chain) is described in this entry. Assay used: immunoSEQ multiplex PCR; TCRdb lists only in-frame clones, some missing. Here the sample spans tens of thousands of clones, under 95% being singletons. The record originates from a study of T cells after somatic rescue of genetic block. The CDR3 is 16 residues long. Per the germline V gene, CDR1 is SGHAT and CDR2 is FQNNGV. V was pared by 5 bases and J by 0 bases, with 15 bases between. This chain uses TRBV11-2 with TRBJ2-3, with D hard to call. This TCR derives from a man aged 25-40 years. Sequenced: peripheral blood mononuclear cells (PBMCs). In DNA, the CDR3 is TGTGCCAGCAGCACCGACGCTTCCGGGAGCACAGATACGCAGTATTTT. This sequence encodes CASSTDASGSTDTQYF.